This T cell receptor beta chain was sequenced for a study of CD8+ T cells in alopecia areata. Whole-study context: Donors of skin were C3H/HeJ mice aged about 6-13 months with spontaneous alopecia, and recipients were approximately 7-11-week-old female C3H/HeJ mice.

Sorting used CD4, CD8alpha, NKG2D, NKG2ACE and other markers on pooled cutaneous lymph node cells. This clone was seen only a few times. The antigen is unknown. Gene names refer to mouse genes. Coverage ceases 3 residues before the CDR3 finishes, and the germline J gene fills in the end. Study-wide results and limits: Although TCR sharing was seen in mice, sharing across patients was less clear, possibly for HLA-related reasons. Across lesional scalp, and particularly alopecia totalis/universalis, clonality surpassed that of normal scalp. Scalp specimens additionally yield sequences from normal skin's resident alphabeta T cells.

TCR sequencing used cDNA made by reverse transcription of extracted RNA. Here immunoSEQ multiplex PCR was the method, and the copy in TCRdb shows in-frame clones only, minus some. The sample has under 350,000 clones, none seen only once. Germline lookup yields CDR1 NNHNN and CDR2 SYGAGS (reference sequence). CDR3 size: 14 residues. V was pared by 7 bases and J by 4 bases, with 4 bases of the junction left unmatched. V and J are TRBV13-2 and TRBJ1-6; the match to TRBD1 covers 8 bases. TRBJ1-6 is flagged as an ORF with uncertain function. The sequenced sample consisted of CD4+ T cells sorted from a lymph node. The source of this sequence is a C3H/HeJ mouse with alopecia areata. MHC haplotype of the mouse line: H2-k. The part of the CDR3 DNA that was read is TGTGCCAGCCGGGACAGGCCTTATAATTCGCCC. The encoded protein is CASRDRPYNSP. The CDR3 as a whole reads CASRDRPYNSPLYF.